This T cell receptor (beta chain) was captured by sequencing in a study of siplizumab effects on memory and regulatory T cells. TCRdb keeps only in-frame clones here, not all; method: immunoSEQ multiplex PCR. The repertoire holds approximately 100,000 clones, with roughly 92% as singletons. CDR3 size: 16 residues. The sequence derives from a human donor in good health. What was sequenced was Tregs sorted from blood. The rearrangement joins TRBV21-1 to TRBJ1-3. TRBV21-1 is listed as a pseudogene. The CDR3 sequence: CASSKSWGALGNTIYF. As DNA, the CDR3 is TGTGCCAGCAGCAAGTCGTGGGGGGCTTTAGGAAACACCATATATTTT.